This record looks at one TCR beta chain sequence and its context. This sample was taken from a study of radiotherapy plus CTLA-4 blockade in lung cancer. It was focal radiation plus CTLA-4 blockade with ipilimumab that patients with chemo-refractory metastatic non-small-cell lung cancer received. Germline-derived CDR1 and CDR2 are MNHEY and SVGAGI. V lost 7 bases and J lost 1, with 10 bases in between. The CDR3 consists of 13 residues. Clones were sequenced by immunoSEQ multiplex PCR, and TCRdb holds only the in-frame ones, with some missing. This table has about 77,000 clones, less than 85% appearing once.

The V and J genes are TRBV6-5 and TRBJ1-1; no reliable D call. Here the sequenced sample was peripheral blood, taken from a patient treated with radiotherapy plus ipilimumab. The clonotype was recovered from a human donor with non-small cell lung cancer whose response to radiotherapy plus ipilimumab could not be evaluated. The DNA of the CDR3 is TGTGCCAGCACGGAGAGCGGGAACACTGAAGCTTTCTTT. Its translation is CASTESGNTEAFF.